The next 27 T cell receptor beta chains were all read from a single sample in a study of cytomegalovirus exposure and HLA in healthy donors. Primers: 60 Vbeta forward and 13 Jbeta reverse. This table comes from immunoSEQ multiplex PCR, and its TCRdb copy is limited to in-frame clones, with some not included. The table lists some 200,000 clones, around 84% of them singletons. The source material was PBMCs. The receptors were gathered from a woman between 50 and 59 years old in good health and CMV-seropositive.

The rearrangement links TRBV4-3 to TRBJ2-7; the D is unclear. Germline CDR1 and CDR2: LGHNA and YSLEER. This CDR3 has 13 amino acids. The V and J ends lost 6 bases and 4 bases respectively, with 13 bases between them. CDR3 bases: TGCGCCAGCAGTTCCTCCCGCGGTTACGAGCAGTACTTC. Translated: CASSSSRGYEQYF.

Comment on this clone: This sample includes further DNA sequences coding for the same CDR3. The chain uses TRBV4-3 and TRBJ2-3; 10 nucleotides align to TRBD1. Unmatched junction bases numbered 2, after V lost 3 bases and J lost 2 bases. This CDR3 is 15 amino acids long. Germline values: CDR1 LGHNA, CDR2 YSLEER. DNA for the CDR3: TGCGCCAGCAGCCAGGGACAGGGGAACACAGATACGCAGTATTTT. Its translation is CASSQGQGNTDTQYF.

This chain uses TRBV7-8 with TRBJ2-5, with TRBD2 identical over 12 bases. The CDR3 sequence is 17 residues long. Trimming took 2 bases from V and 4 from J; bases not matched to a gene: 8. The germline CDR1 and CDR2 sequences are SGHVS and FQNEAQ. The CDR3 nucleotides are TGTGCCAGCAGCTTAACCTCTAGCGGGGGGGCACGAGAGACCCAGTACTTC. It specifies CASSLTSSGGARETQYF.

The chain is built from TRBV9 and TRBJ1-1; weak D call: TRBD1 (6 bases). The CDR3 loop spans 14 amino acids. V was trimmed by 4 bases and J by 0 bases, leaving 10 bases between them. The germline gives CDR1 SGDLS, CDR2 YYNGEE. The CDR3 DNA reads TGTGCCAGCAGCTTGGCAGGGGTGAACACTGAAGCTTTCTTT. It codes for CASSLAGVNTEAFF. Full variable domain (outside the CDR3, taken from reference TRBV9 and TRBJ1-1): DSGVTQTPKHLITATGQRVTLRCSPRSGDLSVYWYQQSLDQGLQFLIQYYNGEERAKGNILERFSAQQFPDLHSELNLSSLELGDSALYFCASSLAGVNTEAFFGQGTRLTVV.

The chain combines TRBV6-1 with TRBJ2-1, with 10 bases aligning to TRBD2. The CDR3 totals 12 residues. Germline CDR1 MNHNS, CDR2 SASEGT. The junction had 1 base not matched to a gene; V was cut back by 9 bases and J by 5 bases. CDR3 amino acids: CASSGGNNEQFF. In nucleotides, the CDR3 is TGTGCCAGTAGCGGGGGGAACAATGAGCAGTTCTTC.

In nucleotides, the CDR3 is TGTGCCAGCAGTACCAGGGATGGCTACACCTTC. Amino acid sequence: CASSTRDGYTF. This chain uses TRBV6-6 with TRBJ1-2; possibly TRBD1 for D (5 bases). The CDR3 extends over 11 amino acids. With 5 bases removed from V and 6 bases from J, the gap between germline ends came to 7 bases. Germline CDR1 and CDR2: MNHNY and SVGAGI (reference sequence).

In DNA, the CDR3 is TGTGCCAGCAGCGTCGACAGGGGGGGGGTGTACCAAGAGACCCAGTACTTC. It translates to CASSVDRGGVYQETQYF. J is TRBJ2-5 and V is TRBV9, with 9 bases that match TRBD1. Germline V lookup: CDR1 SGDLS, CDR2 YYNGEE. Germline trimming cut 2 bases from V and 0 bases from J; bases unmatched to any gene: 8. The CDR3 runs 17 residues. Variable domain in full (rest from reference TRBV9 and TRBJ2-5): DSGVTQTPKHLITATGQRVTLRCSPRSGDLSVYWYQQSLDQGLQFLIQYYNGEERAKGNILERFSAQQFPDLHSELNLSSLELGDSALYFCASSVDRGGVYQETQYFGPGTRLLVL.

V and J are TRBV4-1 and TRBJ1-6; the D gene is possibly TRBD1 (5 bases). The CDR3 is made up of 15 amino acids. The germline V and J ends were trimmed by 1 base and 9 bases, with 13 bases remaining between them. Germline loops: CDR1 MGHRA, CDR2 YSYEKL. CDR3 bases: TGCGCCAGCAGCCAAGGGACATCGATCCGTTCACCCCTCCACTTT. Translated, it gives CASSQGTSIRSPLHF.

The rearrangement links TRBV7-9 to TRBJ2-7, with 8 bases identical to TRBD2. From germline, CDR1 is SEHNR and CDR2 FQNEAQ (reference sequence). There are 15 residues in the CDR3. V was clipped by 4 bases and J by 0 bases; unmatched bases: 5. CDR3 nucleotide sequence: TGTGCCAGCAGCTCGACCGGGACTAGCTCCTACGAGCAGTACTTC. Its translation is CASSSTGTSSYEQYF.

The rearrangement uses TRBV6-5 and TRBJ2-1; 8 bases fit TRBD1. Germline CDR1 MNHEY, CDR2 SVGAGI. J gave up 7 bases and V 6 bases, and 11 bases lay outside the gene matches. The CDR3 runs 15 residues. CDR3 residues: CASRTDRAGRNEQFF. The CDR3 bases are TGTGCCAGCAGGACGGACAGGGCGGGGAGAAATGAGCAGTTCTTC.

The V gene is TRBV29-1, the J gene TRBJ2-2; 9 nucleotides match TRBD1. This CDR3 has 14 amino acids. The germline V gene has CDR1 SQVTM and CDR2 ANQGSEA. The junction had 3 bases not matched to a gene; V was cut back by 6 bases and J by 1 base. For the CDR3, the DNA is TGCAGCGTGGAGGGACAGGGGAACACCGGGGAGCTGTTTTTT. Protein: CSVEGQGNTGELFF.

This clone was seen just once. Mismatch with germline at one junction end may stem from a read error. The CDR3 nucleotides are TGTGCCTGGAGTGTGAGGGACACAGATGCGCAGTATTTT. Translation: CAWSVRDTDAQYF. The chain employs TRBV30 and TRBJ2-3; tentative D call: TRBD1 (6 bases). This CDR3 has 13 amino acids. The V gene's germline CDR1 is GTSNPN and CDR2 SVGIG (reference sequence).

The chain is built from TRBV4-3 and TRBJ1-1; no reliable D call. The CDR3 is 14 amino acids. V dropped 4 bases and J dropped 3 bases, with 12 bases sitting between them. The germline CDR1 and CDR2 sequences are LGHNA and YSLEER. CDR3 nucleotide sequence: TGCGCCAGCAGCCCCTCGGCCGGGTACACTGAAGCTTTCTTT. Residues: CASSPSAGYTEAFF.

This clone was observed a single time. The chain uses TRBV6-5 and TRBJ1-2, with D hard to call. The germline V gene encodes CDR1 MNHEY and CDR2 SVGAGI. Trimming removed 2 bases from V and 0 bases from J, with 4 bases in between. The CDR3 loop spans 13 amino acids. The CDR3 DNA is TGTGCCAGCAGTTACAGCACTAACTATGGCTACACCTTC. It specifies CASSYSTNYGYTF.

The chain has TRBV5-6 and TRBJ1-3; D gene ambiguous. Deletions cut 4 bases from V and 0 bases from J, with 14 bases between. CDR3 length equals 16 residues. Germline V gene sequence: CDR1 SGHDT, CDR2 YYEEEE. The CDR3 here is CASSQQAGVSGNTIYF. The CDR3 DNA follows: TGTGCCAGCAGCCAACAAGCGGGTGTCTCTGGAAACACCATATATTTT.

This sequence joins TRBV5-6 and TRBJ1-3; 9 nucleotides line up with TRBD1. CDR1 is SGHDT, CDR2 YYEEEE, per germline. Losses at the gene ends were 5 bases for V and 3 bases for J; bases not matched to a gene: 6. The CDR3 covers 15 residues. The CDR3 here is CASSSGTGLGNTIYF. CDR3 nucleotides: TGTGCCAGCAGTTCCGGGACAGGGCTTGGAAACACCATATATTTT.

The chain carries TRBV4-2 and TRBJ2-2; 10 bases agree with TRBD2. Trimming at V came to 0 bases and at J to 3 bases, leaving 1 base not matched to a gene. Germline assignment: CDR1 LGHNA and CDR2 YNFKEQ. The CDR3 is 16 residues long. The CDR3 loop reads CASSQDLAGDTGELFF. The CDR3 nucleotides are TGTGCCAGCAGCCAAGATCTAGCGGGGGACACCGGGGAGCTGTTTTTT.

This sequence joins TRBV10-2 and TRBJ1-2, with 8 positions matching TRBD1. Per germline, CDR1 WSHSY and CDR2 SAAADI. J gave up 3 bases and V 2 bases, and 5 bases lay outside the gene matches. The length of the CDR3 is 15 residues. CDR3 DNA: TGCGCCAGCAGTGAGAGGCAGGGGGCAGACTATGGCTACACCTTC. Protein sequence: CASSERQGADYGYTF.

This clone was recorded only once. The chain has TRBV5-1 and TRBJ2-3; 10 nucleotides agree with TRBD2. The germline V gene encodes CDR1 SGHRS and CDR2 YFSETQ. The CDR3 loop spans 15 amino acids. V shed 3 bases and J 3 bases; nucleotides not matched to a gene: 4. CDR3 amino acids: CASSWTSGNTDTQYF. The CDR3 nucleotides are TGCGCCAGCAGCTGGACTAGCGGAAATACAGATACGCAGTATTTT.

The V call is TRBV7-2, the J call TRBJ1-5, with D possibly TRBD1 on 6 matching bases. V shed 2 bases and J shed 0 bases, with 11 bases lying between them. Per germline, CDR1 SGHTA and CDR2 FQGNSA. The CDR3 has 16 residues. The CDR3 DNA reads TGTGCCAGCAGCTTATGGACAGAATATAGCAATCAGCCCCAGCATTTT. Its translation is CASSLWTEYSNQPQHF.

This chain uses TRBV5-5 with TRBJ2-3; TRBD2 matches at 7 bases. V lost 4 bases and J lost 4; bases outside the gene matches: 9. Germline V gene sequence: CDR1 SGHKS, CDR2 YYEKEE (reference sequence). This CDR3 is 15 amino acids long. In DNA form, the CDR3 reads TGTGCCAGCAGCCCGGGGGGATTCAGGGCAGATACGCAGTATTTT. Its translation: CASSPGGFRADTQYF. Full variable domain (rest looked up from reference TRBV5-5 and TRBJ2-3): DAGVTQSPTHLIKTRGQQVTLRCSPISGHKSVSWYQQVLGQGPQFIFQYYEKEERGRGNFPDRFSARQFPNYSSELNVNALLLGDSALYLCASSPGGFRADTQYFGPGTRLTVL.

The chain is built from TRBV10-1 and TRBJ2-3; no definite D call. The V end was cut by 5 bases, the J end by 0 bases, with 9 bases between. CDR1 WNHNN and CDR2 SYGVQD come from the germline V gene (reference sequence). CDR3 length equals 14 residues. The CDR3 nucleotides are TGCGCCAGCAGTCAGGATTCTAGCACAGATACGCAGTATTTT. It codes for CASSQDSSTDTQYF.

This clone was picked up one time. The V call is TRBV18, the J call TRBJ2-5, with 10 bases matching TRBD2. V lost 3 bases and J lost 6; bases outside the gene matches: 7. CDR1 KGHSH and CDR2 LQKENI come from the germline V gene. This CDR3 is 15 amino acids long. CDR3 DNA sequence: TGTGCCAGCTCACCCATAGCGGGGGGAGAACAGACCCAGTACTTC. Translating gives CASSPIAGGEQTQYF.

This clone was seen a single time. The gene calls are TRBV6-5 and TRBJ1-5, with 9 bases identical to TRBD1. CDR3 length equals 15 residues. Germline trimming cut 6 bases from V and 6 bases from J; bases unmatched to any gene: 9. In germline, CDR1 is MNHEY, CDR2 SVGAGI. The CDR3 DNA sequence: TGTGCCAGCAGCCGCACCGGGACAGGGAGTCAGCCCCAGCATTTT. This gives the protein CASSRTGTGSQPQHF.

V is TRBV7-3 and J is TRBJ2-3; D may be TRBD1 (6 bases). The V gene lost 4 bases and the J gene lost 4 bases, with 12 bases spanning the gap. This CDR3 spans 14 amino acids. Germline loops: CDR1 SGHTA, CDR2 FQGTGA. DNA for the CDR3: TGTGCCAGCAGCTATGACCGGACAGCAGATACGCAGTATTTT. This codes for CASSYDRTADTQYF.

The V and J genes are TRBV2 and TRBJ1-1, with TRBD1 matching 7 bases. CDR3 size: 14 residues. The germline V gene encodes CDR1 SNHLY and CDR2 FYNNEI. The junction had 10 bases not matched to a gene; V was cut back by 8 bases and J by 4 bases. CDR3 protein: CASAAGDRVTEAFF. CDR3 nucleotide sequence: TGTGCCAGCGCAGCCGGAGACAGGGTCACTGAAGCTTTCTTT.

DNA for the CDR3: TGTGCCAGCAGTTACTCCTGGGGGGAAGAGACCCAGTACTTC. It codes for CASSYSWGEETQYF. The gene calls are TRBV6-6 and TRBJ2-5; perhaps TRBD2 as D (6 bases). The CDR3 is made up of 14 amino acids. CDR1 and CDR2 from the germline V gene are MNHNY and SVGAGI (reference sequence). V shed 0 bases and J shed 3 bases, with 8 bases lying between them.